A selection of T cell receptor beta chains follows, all from one sample in a study of blood T cell repertoires in COVID-19. Measured with immunoSEQ multiplex PCR; TCRdb has only the in-frame clones, and not every one. The sample shows 40,000 to 50,000 clones, 75% to 80% of them seen only once. The material sequenced was peripheral blood. These receptors were obtained from a man aged 70 or older with active or convalescent COVID-19. CDR3s include the opening cysteine and the closing phenylalanine or tryptophan.

cdr3_length	v_call	j_call	cdr3_aa
16	TRBV12-5	TRBJ2-2	CASGLGRLQNTGELFF
14	TRBV30	TRBJ1-4	CAWSVGTGGEKLFF
12	TRBV30	TRBJ2-2	CASIRDTGELFF
12	TRBV2	TRBJ1-1	CASLGGRPEAFF
13	TRBV24-1	TRBJ1-6	CATSDQRGSPLHF
13	TRBV29-1	TRBJ2-7	CSVGGYAEYEQYF
14	TRBV3-1/TRBV3-2	TRBJ1-6	CASSQGAVLSPLHF
15	TRBV11-2	TRBJ1-2	CASSKDHQGNYGYTF
16	TRBV6-5	TRBJ1-5	CASSFTRDTLNQPQHF
14	TRBV29-1	TRBJ2-3	CSVAGQGLFDTQYF
13	TRBV12-3/TRBV12-4	TRBJ1-1	CASSLQGGTEAFF
13	TRBV28	TRBJ1-5	CAVHQGWHQPQHF
15	TRBV10-3	TRBJ1-3	CAIRRQGDSGNTIYF
13	TRBV3-1/TRBV3-2	TRBJ1-1	CASSPDSSTEAFF
14	TRBV6-5	TRBJ1-6	CASRSRDRVSPLHF
16	TRBV5-1	TRBJ1-1	CASSLSPGSTSTEAFF
14	TRBV7-8	TRBJ2-7	CASSRSFPPYEQYF
16	TRBV11-3	TRBJ2-3	CASSFGDRAITDTQYF
15	TRBV19	TRBJ1-2	CATGDGRRTIYGYTF
15	TRBV11-1	TRBJ2-5	CASSSNRRVPETQYF
14	TRBV10-3	TRBJ1-6	CAISAGRADSPLHF
14	TRBV5-1	TRBJ2-7	CASSFGGQSYEQYF
13	TRBV12-3/TRBV12-4	TRBJ1-2	CASGTEPPYGYTF
14	TRBV28	TRBJ2-7	CASSTQPGGDEQYF
15	TRBV7-2	TRBJ1-2	CASSSRSGQIHGYTF
13	TRBV28	TRBJ2-1	CASREAAHNEQFF
17	TRBV19	TRBJ2-2	CASSFPPGREGTGELFF
19	TRBV7-2	TRBJ2-2	CASSLVGWPGGANTGELFF
13	TRBV18	TRBJ1-2	CASSPEAGLGYTF
14	TRBV11-2	TRBJ1-1	CASSFGGGNTEAFF
11	TRBV3-1/TRBV3-2	TRBJ2-3	CASSQASTQYF
13	TRBV2	TRBJ1-5	CASGQQSNQPQHF
13	TRBV28	TRBJ2-7	CASTLDRAYEQYF
15	TRBV6-5	TRBJ2-3	CASDPQGAGTDTQYF
18	TRBV18	TRBJ2-3	CASSLKGPGQGLSDTQYF
14	TRBV9	TRBJ1-4	CASSSMQGNEKLFF
14	TRBV6-5	TRBJ2-3	CASTVPTSTDTQYF
16	TRBV19	TRBJ2-2	CASSPQRGWNTGELFF
14	TRBV25-1	TRBJ1-2	CASSEAGEMRGYTF
12	TRBV30	TRBJ1-2	CAGQTGNYGYTF
10	TRBV6-6	TRBJ1-1	CASSDREAFF
14	TRBV7-3	TRBJ2-1	CASSLSQVNNEQFF
15	TRBV2	TRBJ1-3	CASSSDRATGNTIYF
16	TRBV7-6	TRBJ2-7	CASSLSASGGEYEQYF
15	TRBV4-2	TRBJ2-7	CASSQVASGVGEQYF
12	TRBV11-3	TRBJ1-1	CASSLRSPEAFF
13	TRBV29-1	TRBJ1-2	CSVEGVERDGYTF
16	TRBV5-1	TRBJ1-3	CASSLGPTVAGNTIYF
13	TRBV28	TRBJ2-3	CASRSAGTDTQYF
15	TRBV6-6	TRBJ1-6	CASAVRGSYNSPLHF